The rows below give T cell receptor beta chains drawn from one sample of a study of cytomegalovirus exposure and HLA in healthy donors. Using immunoSEQ multiplex PCR, the repertoire was profiled, and TCRdb retains in-frame clones only, with some absent. This sample's clone table lists around 130,000 clones. The sample consisted of PBMCs. The source is an older woman in good health and CMV-seronegative. Each CDR3 is given without its conserved first and last residue.

cdr3_aa j_call v_call
ASSLRGGITEAF TRBJ1-1 TRBV27
ASSKGLAYKDEQF TRBJ2-1 TRBV6-5
ASSTQGINEKLF TRBJ1-4 TRBV5-1
ASSLRSGVLNQPQH TRBJ1-5 TRBV7-2
ASSEAMWDRVYEQY TRBJ2-7 TRBV6-1
ASSPGLLGETQY TRBJ2-5 TRBV5-1
ASSSPSGTGITGELF TRBJ2-2 TRBV7-2
ASSQDGGLVLLGNEQF TRBJ2-1 TRBV4-1
ASTSERLYEQY TRBJ2-7 TRBV11-2
ASSIERQGRNQPQH TRBJ1-5 TRBV19
AISESGLAGSYEQY TRBJ2-7 TRBV10-3
ASSLRTGGSSGNTIY TRBJ1-3 TRBV19
ASSREGGNTIY TRBJ1-3 TRBV5-4
ASSVGQNTEAF TRBJ1-1 TRBV2
ASSLVDGPTEAF TRBJ1-1 TRBV7-9
ASSFGSPEYNQPQH TRBJ1-5 TRBV7-9
ASTTGTGSGELF TRBJ2-2 TRBV5-1